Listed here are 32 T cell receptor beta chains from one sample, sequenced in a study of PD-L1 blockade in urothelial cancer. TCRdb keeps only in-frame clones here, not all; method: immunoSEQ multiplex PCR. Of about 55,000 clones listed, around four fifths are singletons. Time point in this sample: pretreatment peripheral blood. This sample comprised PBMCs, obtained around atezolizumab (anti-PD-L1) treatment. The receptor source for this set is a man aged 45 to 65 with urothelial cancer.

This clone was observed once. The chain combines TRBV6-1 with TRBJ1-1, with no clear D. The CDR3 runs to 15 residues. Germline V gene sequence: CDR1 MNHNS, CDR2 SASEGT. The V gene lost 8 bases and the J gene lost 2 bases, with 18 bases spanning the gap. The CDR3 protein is CASHKREAVNTEAFF. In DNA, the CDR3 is TGTGCCAGCCACAAAAGGGAGGCAGTTAACACTGAAGCTTTCTTT.

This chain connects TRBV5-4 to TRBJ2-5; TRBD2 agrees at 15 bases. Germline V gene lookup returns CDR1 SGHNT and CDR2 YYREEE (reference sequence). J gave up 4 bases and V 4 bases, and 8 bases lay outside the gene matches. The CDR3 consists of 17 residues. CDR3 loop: CASSPRGGLAGGETQYF. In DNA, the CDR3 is TGTGCCAGCAGCCCGCGGGGGGGACTAGCGGGAGGAGAGACCCAGTACTTC.

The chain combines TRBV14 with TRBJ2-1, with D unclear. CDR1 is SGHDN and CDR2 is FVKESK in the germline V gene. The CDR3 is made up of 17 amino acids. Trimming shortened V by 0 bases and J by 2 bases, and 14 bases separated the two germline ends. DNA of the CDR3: TGTGCCAGCAGCCAAGATAACGGGTTTTTGGCCTACAATGAGCAGTTCTTC. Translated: CASSQDNGFLAYNEQFF.

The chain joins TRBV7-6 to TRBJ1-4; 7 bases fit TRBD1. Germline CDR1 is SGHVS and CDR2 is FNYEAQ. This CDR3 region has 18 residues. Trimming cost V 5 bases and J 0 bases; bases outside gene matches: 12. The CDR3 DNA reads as TGTGCCAGCAGCCTGCGAACAGGGGCCTTTGCAACTAATGAAAAACTGTTTTTT. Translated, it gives CASSLRTGAFATNEKLFF.

The CDR3 bases are TGTGCCAGCAGCTTGGTACGACTAGCCGCATCATCAGGGACCCAGTACTTC. Amino acid sequence: CASSLVRLAASSGTQYF. The genes are TRBV5-6 and TRBJ2-5; 7 positions match TRBD2. The V and J ends lost 0 bases and 7 bases, in that order; junction bases with no gene match: 15. This CDR3 spans 17 amino acids. The germline V gene encodes CDR1 SGHDT and CDR2 YYEEEE.

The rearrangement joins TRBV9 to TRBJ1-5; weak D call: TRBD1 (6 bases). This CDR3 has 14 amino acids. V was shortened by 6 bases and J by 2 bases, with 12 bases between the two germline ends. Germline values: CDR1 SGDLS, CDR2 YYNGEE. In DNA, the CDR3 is TGTGCCAGCACGCGGGGGCTTGGCAATCAGCCCCAGCATTTT. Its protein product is CASTRGLGNQPQHF.

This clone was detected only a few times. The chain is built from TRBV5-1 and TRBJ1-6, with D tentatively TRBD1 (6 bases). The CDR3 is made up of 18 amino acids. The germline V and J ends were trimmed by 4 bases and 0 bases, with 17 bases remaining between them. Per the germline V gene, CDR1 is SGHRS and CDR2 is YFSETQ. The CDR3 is CASSLAGGPYSYNSPLHF. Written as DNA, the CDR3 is TGCGCCAGCAGCCTCGCCGGGGGGCCCTACTCCTATAATTCACCCCTCCACTTT.

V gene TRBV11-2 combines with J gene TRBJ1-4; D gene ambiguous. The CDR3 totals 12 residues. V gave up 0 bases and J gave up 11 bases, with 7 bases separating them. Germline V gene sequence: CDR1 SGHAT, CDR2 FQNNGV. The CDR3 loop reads CASSLDGQKLFF. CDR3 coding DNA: TGTGCCAGCAGCTTAGATGGGCAGAAACTGTTTTTT.

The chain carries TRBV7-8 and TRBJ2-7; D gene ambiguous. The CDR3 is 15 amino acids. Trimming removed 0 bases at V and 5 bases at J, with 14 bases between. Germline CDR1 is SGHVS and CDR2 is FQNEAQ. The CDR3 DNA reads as TGTGCCAGCAGCTTAGCGGGCCAGTCTCCTAACGAGCAGTACTTC. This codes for CASSLAGQSPNEQYF. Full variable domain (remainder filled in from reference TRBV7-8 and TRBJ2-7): GAGVSQSPRYKVAKRGQDVALRCDPISGHVSLFWYQQALGQGPEFLTYFQNEAQLDKSGLPSDRFFAERPEGSVSTLKIQRTQQEDSAVYLCASSLAGQSPNEQYFGPGTRLTVT.

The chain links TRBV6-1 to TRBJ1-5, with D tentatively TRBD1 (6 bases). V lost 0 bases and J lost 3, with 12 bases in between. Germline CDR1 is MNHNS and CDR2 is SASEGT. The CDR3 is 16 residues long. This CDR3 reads CASSEAAGDPNQPQHF. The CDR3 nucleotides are TGTGCCAGCAGTGAAGCGGCAGGGGACCCCAATCAGCCCCAGCATTTT.

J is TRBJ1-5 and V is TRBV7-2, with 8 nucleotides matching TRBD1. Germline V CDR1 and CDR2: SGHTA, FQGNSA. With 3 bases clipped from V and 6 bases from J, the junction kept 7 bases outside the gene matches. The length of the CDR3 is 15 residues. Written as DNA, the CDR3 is TGTGCCAGCAGCTTTTCGGGCAGGGGGCTTCAGCCCCAGCATTTT. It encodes CASSFSGRGLQPQHF.

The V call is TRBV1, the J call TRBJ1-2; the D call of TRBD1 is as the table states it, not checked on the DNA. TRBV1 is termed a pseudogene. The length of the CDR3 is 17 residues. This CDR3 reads CTSSQGALLEANYGYTF. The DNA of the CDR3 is TGCACCAGCAGCCAAGGGGCCCTCCTGGAAGCTAACTATGGCTACACCTTC.

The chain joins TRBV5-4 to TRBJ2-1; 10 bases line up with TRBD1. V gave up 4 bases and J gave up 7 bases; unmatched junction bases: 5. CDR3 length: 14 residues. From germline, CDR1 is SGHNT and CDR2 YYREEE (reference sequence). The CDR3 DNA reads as TGTGCCAGCAGCCCCCAGGGACAGGGGAATGAGCAGTTCTTC. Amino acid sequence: CASSPQGQGNEQFF.

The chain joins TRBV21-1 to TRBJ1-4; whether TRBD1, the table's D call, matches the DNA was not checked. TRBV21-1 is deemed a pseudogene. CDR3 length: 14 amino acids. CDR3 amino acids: CASSKEQGIEKLFF. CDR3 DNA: TGTGCCAGCAGCAAAGAACAGGGCATTGAAAAACTGTTTTTT.

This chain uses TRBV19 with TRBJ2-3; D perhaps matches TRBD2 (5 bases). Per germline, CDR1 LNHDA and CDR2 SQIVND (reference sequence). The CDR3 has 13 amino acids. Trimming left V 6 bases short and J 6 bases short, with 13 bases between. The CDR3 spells CASSPFRGDTQYF. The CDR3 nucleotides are TGTGCCAGTAGCCCTTTCCGAGGGGATACGCAGTATTTT.

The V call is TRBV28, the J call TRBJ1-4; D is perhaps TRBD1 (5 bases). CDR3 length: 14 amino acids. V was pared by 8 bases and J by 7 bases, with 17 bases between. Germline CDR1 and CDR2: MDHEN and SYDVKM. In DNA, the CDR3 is TGTGCCAGCGGCTCCGGGACTTCGGGTGAAAAACTGTTTTTT. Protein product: CASGSGTSGEKLFF. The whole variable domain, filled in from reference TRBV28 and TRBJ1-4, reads DVKVTQSSRYLVKRTGEKVFLECVQDMDHENMFWYRQDPGLGLRLIYFSYDVKMKEKGDIPEGYSVSREKKERFSLILESASTNQTSMYLCASGSGTSGEKLFFGSGTQLSVL.

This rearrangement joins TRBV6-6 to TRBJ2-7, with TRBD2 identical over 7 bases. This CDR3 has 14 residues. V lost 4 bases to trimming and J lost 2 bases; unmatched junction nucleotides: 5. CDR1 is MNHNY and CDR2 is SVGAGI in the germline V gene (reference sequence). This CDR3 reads CASSSSGTTYEQYF. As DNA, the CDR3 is TGTGCCAGCAGTTCTAGCGGAACCACCTACGAGCAGTACTTC.

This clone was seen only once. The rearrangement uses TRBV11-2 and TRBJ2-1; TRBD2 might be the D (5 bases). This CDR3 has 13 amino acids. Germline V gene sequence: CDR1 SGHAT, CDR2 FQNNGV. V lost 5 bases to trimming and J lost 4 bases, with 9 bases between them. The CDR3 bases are TGTGCCAGCAGCCGGACTGATTACAATGAGCAGTTCTTC. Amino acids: CASSRTDYNEQFF.

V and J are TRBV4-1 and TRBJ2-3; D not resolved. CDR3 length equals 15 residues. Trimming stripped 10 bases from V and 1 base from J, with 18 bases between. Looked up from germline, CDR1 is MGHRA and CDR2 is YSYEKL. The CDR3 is CATPPPIARTDTQYF. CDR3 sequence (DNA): TGCGCCACCCCACCACCGATAGCCCGCACAGATACGCAGTATTTT.

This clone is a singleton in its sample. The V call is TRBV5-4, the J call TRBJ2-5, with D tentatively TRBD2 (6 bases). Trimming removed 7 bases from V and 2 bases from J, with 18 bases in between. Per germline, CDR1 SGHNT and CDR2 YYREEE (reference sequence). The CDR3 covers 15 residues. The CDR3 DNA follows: TGTGCCAGCTATACCTCCGGCGGGGCACAAGAGACCCAGTACTTC. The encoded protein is CASYTSGGAQETQYF.

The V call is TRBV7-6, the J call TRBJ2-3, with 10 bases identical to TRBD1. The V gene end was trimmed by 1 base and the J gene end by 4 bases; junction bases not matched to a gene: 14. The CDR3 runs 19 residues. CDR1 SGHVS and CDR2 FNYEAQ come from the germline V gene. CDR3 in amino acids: CASSLEPTKDRGRADTQYF. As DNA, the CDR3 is TGTGCCAGCAGCTTAGAACCTACCAAGGACAGGGGGAGGGCAGATACGCAGTATTTT.

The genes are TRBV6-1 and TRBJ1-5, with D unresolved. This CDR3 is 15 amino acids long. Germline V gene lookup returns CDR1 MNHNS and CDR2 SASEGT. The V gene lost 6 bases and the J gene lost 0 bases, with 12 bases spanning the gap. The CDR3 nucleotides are TGTGCCAGCAGGCTAGAATTTAATAGCAATCAGCCCCAGCATTTT. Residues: CASRLEFNSNQPQHF.

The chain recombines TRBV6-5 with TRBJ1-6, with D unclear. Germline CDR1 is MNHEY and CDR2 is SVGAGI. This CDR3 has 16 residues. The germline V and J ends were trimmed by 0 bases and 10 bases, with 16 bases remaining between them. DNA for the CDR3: TGTGCCAGCAGTTACTCGCTTACACAGTCCATCTCACCCCTCCACTTT. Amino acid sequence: CASSYSLTQSISPLHF.

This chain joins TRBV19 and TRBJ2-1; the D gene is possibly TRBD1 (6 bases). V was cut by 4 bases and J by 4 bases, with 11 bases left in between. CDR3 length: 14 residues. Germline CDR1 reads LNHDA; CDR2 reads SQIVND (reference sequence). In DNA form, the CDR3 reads TGTGCCAGTAGTAAGGGGACATCATACAATGAGCAGTTCTTC. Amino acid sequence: CASSKGTSYNEQFF.

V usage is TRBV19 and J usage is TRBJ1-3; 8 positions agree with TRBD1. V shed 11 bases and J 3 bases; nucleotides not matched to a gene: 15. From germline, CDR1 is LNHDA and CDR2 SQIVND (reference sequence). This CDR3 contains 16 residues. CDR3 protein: CASKGQDEARGNTIYF. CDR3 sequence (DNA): TGTGCCTCCAAGGGACAGGACGAGGCTCGTGGAAACACCATATATTTT.

The CDR3 spells CASSESGRAGELFF. CDR3 sequence (DNA): TGCGCCAGCAGTGAGTCCGGGAGGGCCGGGGAGCTGTTTTTT. This chain links TRBV10-2 with TRBJ2-2; TRBD2 aligns across 8 bases. The CDR3 spans 14 residues. J was trimmed by 6 bases and V by 0 bases; bases with no gene match: 0. Germline loops: CDR1 WSHSY, CDR2 SAAADI.

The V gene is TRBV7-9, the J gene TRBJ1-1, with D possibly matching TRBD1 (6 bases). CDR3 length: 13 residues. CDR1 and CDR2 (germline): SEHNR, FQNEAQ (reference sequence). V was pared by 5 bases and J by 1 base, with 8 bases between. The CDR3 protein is CASSPTGNTEAFF. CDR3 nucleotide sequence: TGTGCCAGCAGCCCGACAGGGAACACTGAAGCTTTCTTT.

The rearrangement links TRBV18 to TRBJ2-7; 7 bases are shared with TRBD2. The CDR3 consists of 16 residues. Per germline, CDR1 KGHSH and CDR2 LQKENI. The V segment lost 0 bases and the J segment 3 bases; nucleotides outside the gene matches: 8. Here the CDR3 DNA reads TGTGCCAGCTCACCACCTGTCGAGCGGGACCTCTACGAGCAGTACTTC. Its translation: CASSPPVERDLYEQYF.

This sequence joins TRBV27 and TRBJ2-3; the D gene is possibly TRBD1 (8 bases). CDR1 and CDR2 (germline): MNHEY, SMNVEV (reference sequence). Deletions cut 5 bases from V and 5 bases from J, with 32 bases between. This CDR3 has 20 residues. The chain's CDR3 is CASSRARLWTGRVGRDTQYF. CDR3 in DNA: TGTGCCAGCAGTCGGGCCCGCCTCTGGACAGGGAGGGTGGGTAGAGATACGCAGTATTTT.

For the CDR3, the DNA is TGCGCCAGCAGCCCCCGGACAGGGGGAGCCCTCTATGGCTACACCTTC. Translated, it gives CASSPRTGGALYGYTF. The chain couples TRBV5-1 to TRBJ1-2, with 10 nucleotides matching TRBD1. Germline lookup yields CDR1 SGHRS and CDR2 YFSETQ. CDR3 size: 16 residues. The V gene end was trimmed by 4 bases and the J gene end by 4 bases; junction bases not matched to a gene: 10.

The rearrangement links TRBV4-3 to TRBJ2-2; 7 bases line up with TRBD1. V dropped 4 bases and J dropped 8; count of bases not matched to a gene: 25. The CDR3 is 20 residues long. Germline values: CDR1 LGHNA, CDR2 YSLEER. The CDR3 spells CASSLVSLRTGLGSFGELFF. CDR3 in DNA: TGCGCCAGCAGCCTCGTAAGCCTGAGGACAGGTTTGGGATCGTTTGGGGAGCTGTTTTTT.

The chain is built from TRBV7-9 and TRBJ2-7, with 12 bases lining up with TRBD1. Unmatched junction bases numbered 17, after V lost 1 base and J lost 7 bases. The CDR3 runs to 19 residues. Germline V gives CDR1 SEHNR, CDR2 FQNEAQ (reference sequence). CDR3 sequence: CASSLGRGQGAARTREQYF. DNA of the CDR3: TGTGCCAGCAGCTTAGGGAGGGGACAGGGGGCTGCAAGAACGCGGGAGCAGTACTTC.